This passage covers 28 T cell receptor beta chains from one sample sequenced in a study of blood T cell repertoires in COVID-19. The repertoire was sequenced with immunoSEQ multiplex PCR; TCRdb's copy has only in-frame clones and lacks some. Of some 250,000 clones listed, around 85% are singletons. Sequenced input: PBMCs or T cells enriched from blood (not recorded which). These receptors all stem from a woman aged 45-59 years who had recovered from COVID-19.

CDR3 coding DNA: TGCGCCAGCAGTAGGGACAGCTATTCACCCCTCCACTTT. The encoded protein is CASSRDSYSPLHF. V is TRBV10-1 and J is TRBJ1-6; TRBD1 agrees at 7 bases. The CDR3 covers 13 residues. CDR1 is WNHNN and CDR2 is SYGVQD in the germline V gene (reference sequence). The ends lost 5 bases at V and 8 bases at J; junction bases unmatched: 3.

This clone was found a few times. CDR3 protein: CASSRLSSYNEQFF. For the CDR3, the DNA is TGCGCCAGCAGTCGACTTAGCTCCTACAATGAGCAGTTCTTC. The chain couples TRBV5-1 to TRBJ2-1; D gene uncertain. CDR3 length equals 14 residues. The ends were cut back, 5 bases at V and 0 bases at J, with 9 bases in the middle. From germline, CDR1 is SGHRS and CDR2 YFSETQ.

The chain links TRBV19 to TRBJ2-3, with 9 bases identical to TRBD2. V was clipped by 7 bases and J by 2 bases; unmatched bases: 10. CDR3 length: 16 amino acids. Germline CDR1 is LNHDA and CDR2 is SQIVND (reference sequence). This chain's CDR3 is CASTSSAGGLTDTQYF. The CDR3 coding sequence is TGTGCCAGTACCTCATCAGCGGGAGGCCTCACAGATACGCAGTATTTT. The full variable domain, in which reference TRBV19 and TRBJ2-3 provide the parts outside the CDR3, is DGGITQSPKYLFRKEGQNVTLSCEQNLNHDAMYWYRQDPGQGLRLIYYSQIVNDFQKGDIAEGYSVSREKKESFPLTVTSAQKNPTAFYLCASTSSAGGLTDTQYFGPGTRLTVL.

V is TRBV10-3 and J is TRBJ1-2; D not resolved. From germline, CDR1 is ENHRY and CDR2 SYGVKD. The V gene lost 2 bases and the J gene lost 8 bases, with 12 bases spanning the gap. This CDR3 is built from 13 residues. The CDR3 DNA reads TGTGCCATCAGTGAGGGCGGGAAGTACGGCTACACCTTC. It codes for CAISEGGKYGYTF.

This chain joins TRBV12-5 and TRBJ1-2; 7 nucleotides line up with TRBD1. Germline CDR1 and CDR2: LGHNT and FRNRAP. Unmatched junction bases numbered 14, after V lost 8 bases and J lost 5 bases. The CDR3 spans 15 residues. CDR3 protein: CASSGSGTEEYGYTF. In DNA form, the CDR3 reads TGTGCTAGTTCTGGGTCCGGGACAGAGGAATATGGCTACACCTTC.

This clone came up once. This chain connects TRBV28 to TRBJ1-4; the D is unclear. CDR3 length: 19 residues. Per the germline V gene, CDR1 is MDHEN and CDR2 is SYDVKM. V shed 3 bases and J shed 0 bases, with 20 bases lying between them. The CDR3 sequence: CASSFYTGTALATNEKLFF. Written as DNA, the CDR3 is TGTGCCAGCAGTTTTTATACTGGCACAGCCCTTGCAACTAATGAAAAACTGTTTTTT.

In this sample, this clone turned up once. The CDR3 DNA reads as TGTGCCAGCAGTATAGGGGCCAGCAATCAGCCCCAGCATTTT. Translating it yields CASSIGASNQPQHF. V gene TRBV27 combines with J gene TRBJ1-5, with D possibly being TRBD1 (5 bases). V was cut by 5 bases and J by 1 base, with 9 bases left in between. Germline V gene data show CDR1 as MNHEY and CDR2 as SMNVEV (reference sequence). The CDR3 has 14 amino acids.

This chain joins TRBV27 and TRBJ2-7; possible D gene TRBD2, 7 bases. The germline gives CDR1 MNHEY, CDR2 SMNVEV (reference sequence). This CDR3 region has 15 residues. The ends were cut back, 9 bases at V and 4 bases at J, with 22 bases in the middle. For the CDR3, the DNA is TGTGCCAGTTCACCAGGGGTCCGGGGGGTGTACGAGCAGTACTTC. Protein: CASSPGVRGVYEQYF.

The chain is built from TRBV5-1 and TRBJ2-1, with TRBD2 identical over 14 bases. This CDR3 spans 16 amino acids. Germline V gene sequence: CDR1 SGHRS, CDR2 YFSETQ. V lost 4 bases, J lost 12 bases, and 12 bases stayed unmatched. CDR3 amino acids: CASSPTGTSGSLVQFF. The CDR3 DNA sequence: TGCGCCAGCAGCCCAACAGGGACTAGCGGGAGTTTGGTGCAGTTCTTC.

The genes are TRBV18 and TRBJ2-2, with 10 bases fitting TRBD2. CDR3 length: 15 amino acids. The J segment lost 4 bases and the V segment lost 5 bases, leaving 4 bases of the junction unmatched. CDR1 KGHSH and CDR2 LQKENI come from the germline V gene. DNA for the CDR3: TGTGCCAGCTCAGGACTAGCGGAAGCCACCGGGGAGCTGTTTTTT. It codes for CASSGLAEATGELFF.

J is TRBJ2-1 and V is TRBV15; 11 nucleotides align to TRBD1. The CDR3 has 14 amino acids. Trimming took 9 bases from V and 7 from J; bases not matched to a gene: 8. CDR1 and CDR2 from the germline V gene are LNHNV and YYDKDF (reference sequence). The DNA for the CDR3 is TGTGCCACGACCGGACAGGGGGCGCGTAATGAGCAGTTCTTC. Encoded protein: CATTGQGARNEQFF.

CDR3 sequence: CASSLAGGNTEAFF. DNA of the CDR3: TGTGCCAGCAGCTTGGCCGGAGGGAACACTGAAGCTTTCTTT. The V call is TRBV5-6, the J call TRBJ1-1; D ambiguous. The CDR3 has 14 amino acids. The germline V and J ends were trimmed by 0 bases and 1 base, with 7 bases remaining between them. Germline assignment: CDR1 SGHDT and CDR2 YYEEEE.

This clone was detected ten times or more. The chain has TRBV11-3 and TRBJ2-3; TRBD1 aligns across 11 bases. CDR3 length equals 15 residues. In germline, CDR1 is SGHNT, CDR2 YENEEA. After removal of 5 bases from V and 2 bases from J, the junction contained 3 bases not matched to a gene. CDR3 bases: TGTGCCAGCAGCGCCGGACAGGGGGCCACAGATACGCAGTATTTT. Translated, it gives CASSAGQGATDTQYF.

V gene TRBV18 combines with J gene TRBJ1-2, with TRBD1 matching 7 bases. This CDR3 is 15 amino acids long. Germline lookup yields CDR1 KGHSH and CDR2 LQKENI. V lost 4 bases to trimming and J lost 0 bases; unmatched junction nucleotides: 5. The CDR3 protein is CASSLGTEANYGYTF. In nucleotides, the CDR3 is TGTGCCAGCTCACTAGGGACAGAAGCTAACTATGGCTACACCTTC.

This rearrangement joins TRBV6-1 to TRBJ1-2; D is ambiguous. Trimming removed 2 bases at V and 4 bases at J, with 14 bases between. This CDR3 region has 15 residues. CDR1 and CDR2 from the germline V gene are MNHNS and SASEGT. In nucleotides, the CDR3 is TGTGCCAGCAGTGAATCCGGGGTTGCTGGCTATGGCTACACCTTC. Residues: CASSESGVAGYGYTF.

The chain uses TRBV29-1 and TRBJ2-5, with TRBD2 as a possible D gene (6 bases). The CDR3 runs to 10 residues. Germline V CDR1 and CDR2: SQVTM, ANQGSEA. Trimming shortened V by 6 bases and J by 4 bases, and 6 bases separated the two germline ends. The CDR3 is CSVGGETQYF. The CDR3 DNA sequence: TGCAGCGTCGGGGGAGAGACCCAGTACTTC.

The rearrangement joins TRBV5-1 to TRBJ2-1; D is possibly TRBD2 (6 bases). CDR1 SGHRS and CDR2 YFSETQ come from the germline V gene. The CDR3 is made up of 14 amino acids. Trimming left V 4 bases short and J 6 bases short, with 14 bases between. The CDR3 bases are TGCGCCAGCAGCACGCAGGGACTTGGCAATGAGCAGTTCTTC. Translating it yields CASSTQGLGNEQFF.

The chain links TRBV11-2 to TRBJ1-2; TRBD1 matches 10 bases. CDR3 length: 16 amino acids. With V trimmed by 3 bases and J by 4 bases, 8 bases remained unmatched. The germline V gene encodes CDR1 SGHAT and CDR2 FQNNGV. The CDR3 protein is CASSFGQGVIVYGYTF. Written as DNA, the CDR3 is TGTGCCAGCAGCTTTGGACAGGGGGTAATCGTCTATGGCTACACCTTC.

This clone was recorded a few times. The CDR3 DNA reads TGTGCCAGTAGTATCGGGACAGGGGGGCACACCGGGGAGCTGTTTTTT. Translation: CASSIGTGGHTGELFF. The chain has TRBV19 and TRBJ2-2; 11 bases fit TRBD1. Germline V gene lookup returns CDR1 LNHDA and CDR2 SQIVND (reference sequence). The CDR3 spans 16 residues. V gave up 3 bases and J gave up 3 bases; unmatched junction bases: 3. Based on the CDR3 plus reference TRBV19 and TRBJ2-2, the full variable domain is DGGITQSPKYLFRKEGQNVTLSCEQNLNHDAMYWYRQDPGQGLRLIYYSQIVNDFQKGDIAEGYSVSREKKESFPLTVTSAQKNPTAFYLCASSIGTGGHTGELFFGEGSRLTVL.

This chain connects TRBV5-1 to TRBJ1-2; the match to TRBD1 covers 12 bases. V was pared by 0 bases and J by 7 bases, with 4 bases of the junction left unmatched. This CDR3 contains 15 residues. Germline CDR1 reads SGHRS; CDR2 reads YFSETQ. The CDR3 bases are TGCGCCAGCAGCTTGGAGGGACAGGGGGCTGTTGGCTACACCTTC. Its protein product is CASSLEGQGAVGYTF.

This clone appeared a single time. The chain recombines TRBV5-5 with TRBJ2-2; D may be TRBD2 (6 bases). V gave up 2 bases and J gave up 3 bases, with 17 bases separating them. Germline V CDR1 and CDR2: SGHKS, YYEKEE (reference sequence). This CDR3 has 17 residues. The CDR3: CASSLGQNSGDTGELFF. The DNA of the CDR3 is TGTGCCAGCAGCTTAGGGCAAAATTCGGGGGACACCGGGGAGCTGTTTTTT.

The chain carries TRBV6-5 and TRBJ2-1; D is possibly TRBD2 (7 bases). The CDR3 length is 15 residues. Trimming removed 2 bases at V and 5 bases at J, with 13 bases between. Per the germline V gene, CDR1 is MNHEY and CDR2 is SVGAGI. CDR3 bases: TGTGCCAGCAGTTACCGCAGGGGAGGGAACAATGAGCAGTTCTTC. Its translation is CASSYRRGGNNEQFF.

CDR3 nucleotides: TGTGCCACCAGCAAGGACAGGAGAGCCTACGAGCAGTACTTC. It translates to CATSKDRRAYEQYF. This chain links TRBV15 with TRBJ2-7; 7 bases agree with TRBD1. The CDR3 has 14 residues. CDR1 is LNHNV and CDR2 is YYDKDF in the germline V gene (reference sequence). J was trimmed by 2 bases and V by 4 bases; bases with no gene match: 5. Full variable domain (remainder filled in from reference TRBV15 and TRBJ2-7): DAMVIQNPRYQVTQFGKPVTLSCSQTLNHNVMYWYQQKSSQAPKLLFHYYDKDFNNEADTPDNFQSRRPNTSFCFLDIRSPGLGDTAMYLCATSKDRRAYEQYFGPGTRLTVT.

The rearrangement uses TRBV27 and TRBJ2-1, with 9 bases matching TRBD2. J was trimmed by 9 bases and V by 3 bases; bases with no gene match: 6. Germline V CDR1 and CDR2: MNHEY, SMNVEV (reference sequence). The CDR3 has 14 amino acids. The CDR3 protein is CASSFRDSGSEQFF. The CDR3 DNA is TGTGCCAGCAGTTTCCGGGATAGCGGGAGTGAGCAGTTCTTC.

The V and J genes are TRBV18 and TRBJ2-3, with 7 bases fitting TRBD2. The junction had 9 bases not matched to a gene; V was cut back by 7 bases and J by 2 bases. CDR1 and CDR2 from the germline V gene are KGHSH and LQKENI. The CDR3 is made up of 15 amino acids. This chain's CDR3 is CASFPTGGLTDTQYF. DNA for the CDR3: TGTGCCAGCTTTCCGACGGGGGGACTCACAGATACGCAGTATTTT.

The J gene is TRBJ1-5, the V gene TRBV5-1, with 8 positions matching TRBD1. The CDR3 has 15 amino acids. Trimming at V came to 4 bases and at J to 8 bases, leaving 11 bases not matched to a gene. From germline, CDR1 is SGHRS and CDR2 YFSETQ. CDR3 in DNA: TGCGCCAGCAGCCCGCAGGGGGCTAAATTTGAGCCCCAGCATTTT. Its protein product is CASSPQGAKFEPQHF.

The sample holds a few counts of this clone. This rearrangement joins TRBV5-6 to TRBJ2-4, with 12 nucleotides matching TRBD2. The CDR3 spans 13 residues. V lost 6 bases, J lost 7 bases, and 2 bases stayed unmatched. Looked up from germline, CDR1 is SGHDT and CDR2 is YYEEEE. CDR3 region: CASTSGRVNIQYF. CDR3 in DNA: TGTGCCAGCACTAGCGGGAGGGTCAACATTCAGTACTTC.

The chain couples TRBV15 to TRBJ2-7; TRBD2 matches 9 bases. The CDR3 consists of 14 residues. Germline values: CDR1 LNHNV, CDR2 YYDKDF (reference sequence). V shed 3 bases and J 2 bases; nucleotides not matched to a gene: 2. CDR3 amino acids: CATSRLAGTYEQYF. The CDR3 region has the DNA TGTGCCACCAGCAGGCTAGCGGGGACCTACGAGCAGTACTTC. Drawing the rest from reference TRBV15 and TRBJ2-7, the complete variable domain is DAMVIQNPRYQVTQFGKPVTLSCSQTLNHNVMYWYQQKSSQAPKLLFHYYDKDFNNEADTPDNFQSRRPNTSFCFLDIRSPGLGDTAMYLCATSRLAGTYEQYFGPGTRLTVT.